A selection of T cell receptor beta chains follows, all from one sample in a study of blood T cell repertoires in COVID-19. The protocol was immunoSEQ multiplex PCR, while the TCRdb copy is restricted to in-frame clones and leaves out a portion. The table has 85,000 to 100,000 clones, roughly nine tenths seen once; the top ten hold 1.5% to 2%. Sequencing input: peripheral blood. The receptors stem from a man aged 55 to 70 with acute or convalescent COVID-19. The CDR3 runs from the conserved cysteine through the conserved F or W. A D gene is named only where the DNA matches it firmly. Clone size appears in some rows only: once, few, many, or a class for an expanded clone.

abundance	j_gene	d_gene	v_gene	CDR3nt	CDR3aa
-	TRBJ1-2	-	TRBV7-2	TGTGCCAGCAGCTTAGAACAGGGCTATGGCTACACCTTC	CASSLEQGYGYTF
-	TRBJ1-1	TRBD1	TRBV5-6	TGTGCCAGCAGCTTCGGGACAGGGGAAGCTTTCTTT	CASSFGTGEAFF
-	TRBJ1-4	-	TRBV7-9	TGTGCCAGCAGCTTAGTTTCAGCTAATGAAAAACTGTTTTTT	CASSLVSANEKLFF
-	TRBJ1-6	TRBD1	TRBV19	TGTGCCAGTAGTACCACAGGGGGATCCGATCCCCACTTT	CASSTTGGSDPHF
-	TRBJ2-1	TRBD2	TRBV7-2	TGTGCCAGCAGCCCCCGGGGAGCGGGGGGGCCTGCAAATGAGCAGTTCTTC	CASSPRGAGGPANEQFF
-	TRBJ1-2	TRBD1	TRBV2	TGTGCCAGCAGGGACGGACAGGGCCGACTGCTTTATGGCTACACCTTC	CASRDGQGRLLYGYTF
-	TRBJ1-6	-	TRBV7-6	TGTGCCAGCAGCTTAGGAGGGAATAATTCACCCCTCCACTTT	CASSLGGNNSPLHF
-	TRBJ2-7	TRBD1	TRBV6-5	TGTGCCAGCAGTTACTCAGGGACAGGGACCTACGAGCAGTACTTC	CASSYSGTGTYEQYF
few	TRBJ1-2	-	TRBV29-1	TGCAGCGTCGGGGAGGGATCGGGCTATGGCTACACCTTC	CSVGEGSGYGYTF
-	TRBJ1-1	TRBD1	TRBV18	TGTGCCAGCTCGCGGGGACAGGGCAGCCCCTTGAACACTGAAGCTTTCTTT	CASSRGQGSPLNTEAFF
-	TRBJ2-5	TRBD1	TRBV30	TGTGCCTGGAGTCGGGACAGCGGACGAGAGACCCAGTACTTC	CAWSRDSGRETQYF
-	TRBJ1-5	-	TRBV7-2	TGTGCCAGCAATAGAGGGCACCCAAGCAATCAGCCCCAGCATTTT	CASNRGHPSNQPQHF
-	TRBJ2-5	TRBD1	TRBV24-1	TGTGCCACCAGTGATCCAGGACAGGGCCAAGAGACCCAGTACTTC	CATSDPGQGQETQYF
-	TRBJ2-3	TRBD2	TRBV27	TGTGCCAGCAGTACCCGTCAGCGGGGGGCCTTCACAGATACGCAGTATTTT	CASSTRQRGAFTDTQYF
-	TRBJ1-4	-	TRBV4-1	TGCGCCAGCAGCCAAGATCCGATGACAGAAAAACTGTTTTTT	CASSQDPMTEKLFF
-	TRBJ1-5	TRBD1	TRBV2	TGTGCCAGCAGATTAGTTACAGGGGGCAATCAGCCCCAGCATTTT	CASRLVTGGNQPQHF
-	TRBJ1-4	-	TRBV15	TGTGCCACCAGCAGAGATTCAGCGCCGGGGGTTGAAAAACTGTTTTTT	CATSRDSAPGVEKLFF
-	TRBJ1-4	TRBD1	TRBV5-4	TGTGCCAGCAGCTTGGGAGGGACAGGAGCAAATGAAAAACTGTTTTTT	CASSLGGTGANEKLFF
-	TRBJ1-2	-	TRBV11-2	TGTGCCAGCAGCTTAGACGGGGGAAGGAACTATGGCTACACCTTC	CASSLDGGRNYGYTF
-	TRBJ1-5	TRBD1	TRBV5-4	TGTGCCAGCAGCCCGCCGGGACAGAGCAATCAGCCCCAGCATTTT	CASSPPGQSNQPQHF
-	TRBJ2-2	TRBD2	TRBV7-8	TGTGCCAGCAGCTCATCTAGCGGGGGCCCCCGGGAGCTGTTTTTT	CASSSSSGGPRELFF
once	TRBJ1-5	TRBD1	TRBV19	TGTGCCAGTAGTGTGATACAGGGGCCACAGCCCCAGCATTTT	CASSVIQGPQPQHF
-	TRBJ1-2	-	TRBV9	TGTGCCAGCACTATACCAGGGGACAACTATGGCTACACCTTC	CASTIPGDNYGYTF
-	TRBJ1-5	-	TRBV5-8	TGTGCCAGCACCTCCAGGAGGCTCACCAGGGGCGGGAATCAGCCCCAGCATTTT	CASTSRRLTRGGNQPQHF
once	TRBJ1-1	-	TRBV5-3	TGTGCCAGAAGCTTGGCCTGCGGGGCAGAGAGGACTGAAGCTTTCTTT	CARSLACGAERTEAFF
-	TRBJ1-1	-	TRBV23-1	TGCGCCAGCAGTCAATGGCAGGGGAACACTGAAGCTTTCTTT	CASSQWQGNTEAFF
-	TRBJ1-1	-	TRBV7-9	TGTGCCAGCAGCTTAGGTAACGGTGAAGCTTTCTTT	CASSLGNGEAFF
-	TRBJ2-5	TRBD2	TRBV4-2	TGTGCCAGCAGCCAAGGTGCGGGAGGTACCGGGGAGACCCAGTACTTC	CASSQGAGGTGETQYF
-	TRBJ1-5	-	TRBV19	TGTGCCAGTAGTATAGATTATGGGGGGGCCCCGTGGCCCCAGCATTTT	CASSIDYGGAPWPQHF
-	TRBJ1-6	-	TRBV9	TGTGCCAGCAGCGTAGCGGACAAGTCACCCCTCCACTTT	CASSVADKSPLHF
-	TRBJ1-2	-	TRBV6-5	TGTGCCAGCAGAGGGGAGGGGTGGTTCACCTTC	CASRGEGWFTF
-	TRBJ2-3	-	TRBV27	TGTGCCAGCAGTTTCGGCGGGTTTAGCACAGATACGCAGTATTTT	CASSFGGFSTDTQYF
-	TRBJ2-7	-	TRBV19	TGTGCCAGTAGTCCCGGGACATCCTCCGGCGAGCAGTACTTC	CASSPGTSSGEQYF